What follows are 32 T cell receptor beta chains derived from one specimen sequenced in a study of T cells in Graves' hyperthyroidism and ophthalmopathy. The CDR3 regions of TCR beta were amplified from RNA transcripts. An initial round of RT-PCR targeting the TCR CDR3 relied on the HTBI primer set. A single record per CDR3 protein comes from TCRdb applying MiXCR to the multiplex PCR reads. The data hold about 640,000 distinct CDR3 sequences, with 20% to 25% observed a single time. Sample: blood. Source of these receptors: a man younger than 45 with Graves' ophthalmopathy.

By sample share, this clonotype is medium-sized. The chain carries TRBV20-1 and TRBJ2-5; 7 bases fit TRBD2. Germline lookup yields CDR1 DFQATT and CDR2 SNEGSKA (reference sequence). CDR3 length equals 14 residues. Germline trimming cut 6 bases from V and 3 bases from J; bases unmatched to any gene: 10. This chain's CDR3 is CSAPGEGGKETQYF. The CDR3 coding sequence is TGCAGTGCGCCCGGGGAGGGCGGGAAAGAGACCCAGTACTTC.

This clonotype was recorded once. The chain has TRBV9 and TRBJ2-1; 10 nucleotides match TRBD1. Germline V lookup: CDR1 SGDLS, CDR2 YYNGEE. The CDR3 extends over 16 amino acids. The V gene end was trimmed by 5 bases and the J gene end by 3 bases; junction bases not matched to a gene: 8. The CDR3 DNA is TGTGCCAGCAGTCTACCTGGGACAGGGGTCTACAATGAGCAGTTCTTC. Translation: CASSLPGTGVYNEQFF.

This clonotype has a count of ten or more. This chain uses TRBV20-1 with TRBJ1-1, with 7 bases matching TRBD1. The CDR3 covers 12 residues. Germline V gene data show CDR1 as DFQATT and CDR2 as SNEGSKA (reference sequence). After removal of 2 bases from V and 3 bases from J, the junction contained 0 bases not matched to a gene. Written as DNA, the CDR3 is TGCAGTGCTAGACAGGGGGACACTGAAGCTTTCTTT. Amino acids: CSARQGDTEAFF.

The chain recombines TRBV12-3 or TRBV12-4 with TRBJ1-3; 8 bases fit TRBD1. J gave up 0 bases and V 5 bases, and 6 bases lay outside the gene matches. This CDR3 is built from 16 residues. In DNA form, the CDR3 reads TGTGCCAGCAGTCACAGGGGGGGTTACTCTGGAAACACCATATATTTT. Its translation is CASSHRGGYSGNTIYF.

The rearrangement links TRBV6-2 or TRBV6-3 to TRBJ1-5; 8 nucleotides line up with TRBD1. The germline V gene encodes CDR1 MNHEY and CDR2 SVGEGT. The CDR3 totals 14 residues. With 10 bases clipped from V and 4 bases from J, the junction kept 9 bases outside the gene matches. CDR3 in amino acids: CATLPDRVNQPQHF. CDR3 nucleotide sequence: TGTGCCACCCTACCGGACAGGGTTAATCAGCCCCAGCATTTT.

The sample holds many counts of this clonotype. The chain links TRBV28 to TRBJ2-5; TRBD1 matches 7 bases. V lost 8 bases to trimming and J lost 1 base; unmatched junction nucleotides: 7. In germline, CDR1 is MDHEN, CDR2 SYDVKM. This CDR3 is built from 14 residues. CDR3 sequence reads: CASESYRGQETQYF. CDR3 nucleotide sequence: TGTGCCAGCGAGAGCTACAGGGGCCAAGAGACCCAGTACTTC.

This clonotype was observed many times. V is TRBV5-6 and J is TRBJ2-3; TRBD1 agrees at 9 bases. In germline, CDR1 is SGHDT, CDR2 YYEEEE. The J segment lost 5 bases and the V segment lost 4 bases, leaving 5 bases of the junction unmatched. The CDR3 length is 14 residues. The CDR3 DNA is TGTGCCAGCAGCGGACTGGACAGGGGAGATACGCAGTATTTT. Its translation is CASSGLDRGDTQYF.

The V and J genes are TRBV19 and TRBJ2-1; 10 nucleotides match TRBD2. The CDR3 is 15 amino acids. Germline CDR1 is LNHDA and CDR2 is SQIVND (reference sequence). After removal of 5 bases from V and 9 bases from J, the junction contained 10 bases not matched to a gene. Here the CDR3 reads CASSGTSGNLGEQFF. Here the CDR3 DNA reads TGTGCCAGTAGTGGTACTAGCGGGAATTTGGGTGAGCAGTTCTTC.

This clonotype is categorized as medium-sized. This rearrangement joins TRBV24-1 to TRBJ2-1, with D unclear. The CDR3 consists of 12 residues. Germline V gene data show CDR1 as KGHDR and CDR2 as SFDVKD. V lost 7 bases and J lost 6, with 9 bases in between. Here the CDR3 reads CATSGYTNEQFF. CDR3 sequence (DNA): TGTGCCACCAGCGGGTACACCAATGAGCAGTTCTTC.

This clonotype was recorded many times. The chain recombines TRBV6-1 with TRBJ2-7, with 9 bases identical to TRBD1. Germline V gene data show CDR1 as MNHNS and CDR2 as SASEGT. The CDR3 is 15 amino acids. Losses at the gene ends were 6 bases for V and 4 bases for J; bases not matched to a gene: 10. As DNA, the CDR3 is TGTGCCAGCAGACTCAAACCGGGACAGGGTTACGAGCAGTACTTC. This gives the protein CASRLKPGQGYEQYF.

With regard to this clonotype: A read error is possible here, since a much larger clone lies one base away. This chain joins TRBV2 and TRBJ2-5, with TRBD2 matching 7 bases. The CDR3 consists of 14 residues. From germline, CDR1 is SNHLY and CDR2 FYNNEI. V gave up 4 bases and J gave up 1 base; unmatched junction bases: 3. The CDR3 protein is CASSATGGQETQYF. CDR3 DNA: TGTGCCAGCAGTGCGACGGGAGGCCAAGAGACCCAGTACTTC.

The chain is built from TRBV12-3 or TRBV12-4 and TRBJ1-5; 7 bases are shared with TRBD1. V lost 5 bases, J lost 5 bases, and 9 bases stayed unmatched. The CDR3 covers 15 residues. The CDR3 loop reads CASSAPQGQHQPQHF. In DNA, the CDR3 is TGTGCCAGCAGTGCCCCACAGGGACAGCATCAGCCCCAGCATTTT.

The sample holds a few counts of this clonotype. The chain has TRBV19 and TRBJ1-1; no firm D call. CDR3 length: 13 residues. Germline V gene lookup returns CDR1 LNHDA and CDR2 SQIVND (reference sequence). Deletions cut 7 bases from V and 0 bases from J, with 9 bases between. The DNA of the CDR3 is TGTGCCAGTAACAGAGCCCTGAACACTGAAGCTTTCTTT. It is translated as CASNRALNTEAFF.

This clonotype has only a few counts. The chain has TRBV20-1 and TRBJ1-1, with D uncertain. Germline V CDR1 and CDR2: DFQATT, SNEGSKA (reference sequence). This CDR3 is 15 amino acids long. Between the trimmed V and J ends, which lost 2 bases and 1 base, there was a span of 14 bases. CDR3 bases: TGCAGTGCTAGATCAACCCCCCTCACGAACACTGAAGCTTTCTTT. Translating gives CSARSTPLTNTEAFF.

This clonotype has a count of ten or more. V is TRBV7-2 and J is TRBJ1-1; 9 bases fit TRBD1. Germline V gene lookup returns CDR1 SGHTA and CDR2 FQGNSA. The CDR3 is 16 residues long. Germline trimming cut 5 bases from V and 1 base from J; bases unmatched to any gene: 8. CDR3 in amino acids: CASSRGQGLGNTEAFF. As DNA, the CDR3 is TGTGCCAGCAGCCGTGGACAGGGGTTGGGGAACACTGAAGCTTTCTTT.

This clonotype was detected a few times. The J gene is TRBJ2-7, the V gene TRBV29-1, with D uncertain. The CDR3 is 11 amino acids. Germline CDR1 SQVTM, CDR2 ANQGSEA. V was cut by 4 bases and J by 7 bases, with 11 bases left in between. The CDR3 nucleotides read TGCAGCGTTGTAGTCACCTCGGAGCAGTACTTC. Translating it yields CSVVVTSEQYF.

This clonotype was observed many times. The chain couples TRBV20-1 to TRBJ2-7; TRBD2 might be the D (6 bases). The V end was cut by 0 bases, the J end by 4 bases, with 16 bases between. CDR1 DFQATT and CDR2 SNEGSKA come from the germline V gene (reference sequence). This CDR3 comprises 15 residues. This CDR3 reads CSARDFRELGYEQYF. CDR3 nucleotides: TGCAGTGCTAGAGATTTCCGGGAGCTGGGTTACGAGCAGTACTTC.

This clonotype was observed a handful of times. The CDR3 DNA sequence: TGTGCCAGCAGTTTTTCTCCGCAGTATAACTATGGCTACACCTTC. It encodes CASSFSPQYNYGYTF. The chain links TRBV27 to TRBJ1-2; D gene ambiguous. The CDR3 spans 15 residues. Germline V CDR1 and CDR2: MNHEY, SMNVEV (reference sequence). Trimming stripped 3 bases from V and 1 base from J, with 12 bases between.

This clonotype has at least ten counts. The genes are TRBV11-1 and TRBJ2-3; 10 nucleotides align to TRBD2. This CDR3 is 16 amino acids long. V trimming: 2 bases; J trimming: 4 bases; junction bases outside the gene matches: 6. Looked up from germline, CDR1 is SGHAT and CDR2 is FQDESV (reference sequence). CDR3 DNA sequence: TGTGCCAGCAGCTTACGCCTAGCGGGAGTCGCAGATACGCAGTATTTT. This codes for CASSLRLAGVADTQYF.

This clonotype was seen repeatedly, ten times or more. At one boundary the junction diverges from the germline segment, which might be a read error. CDR3 in DNA: TGTGCCTGCAGGATTGGGACAAGCTATGGCTACACCTTC. Protein: CACRIGTSYGYTF. This rearrangement joins TRBV6-2 or TRBV6-3 to TRBJ1-2; perhaps TRBD1 as D (6 bases). Germline assignment: CDR1 MNHEY and CDR2 SVGEGT. This CDR3 spans 13 amino acids.

This clonotype was found many times. The CDR3 loop reads CSASHTGYEQFF. For the CDR3, the DNA is TGCAGTGCTAGTCACACTGGCTATGAGCAGTTCTTC. This chain connects TRBV20-1 to TRBJ2-1; D not certain. The ends were cut back, 3 bases at V and 8 bases at J, with 11 bases in the middle. The CDR3 runs to 12 residues. Germline assignment: CDR1 DFQATT and CDR2 SNEGSKA (reference sequence).

As for this clonotype: This may be a read error: a much more frequent sequence differs by one nucleotide. This chain uses TRBV28 with TRBJ1-2; tentative D call: TRBD1 (6 bases). Germline CDR1 is MDHEN and CDR2 is SYDVKM. The CDR3 is made up of 16 amino acids. The CDR3, as DNA: TGTGCCAGCGGTTTAATAGGAGGAGGGGGGCGCTATGGCTACACCTTC. It translates to CASGLIGGGGRYGYTF.

This clonotype was picked up many times. The chain carries TRBV4-1 and TRBJ1-1; TRBD1 matches 7 bases. This CDR3 spans 15 amino acids. In germline, CDR1 is MGHRA, CDR2 YSYEKL. The junction had 7 bases not matched to a gene; V was cut back by 0 bases and J by 6 bases. The CDR3 reads CASSQDAQGDAEAFF. As DNA, the CDR3 is TGCGCCAGCAGCCAAGATGCCCAGGGGGACGCTGAAGCTTTCTTT.

This rearrangement joins TRBV11-1 to TRBJ2-7, with D perhaps being TRBD1 or TRBD2 (8 bases each). The CDR3 extends over 17 amino acids. Germline V lookup: CDR1 SGHAT, CDR2 FQDESV (reference sequence). Trimming shortened V by 5 bases and J by 2 bases, and 22 bases separated the two germline ends. The CDR3 DNA reads as TGTGCCAGCAGCCCTTCCGGGGGGGACAGGCCTACCTACGAGCAGTACTTC. Amino acid sequence: CASSPSGGDRPTYEQYF.

This clonotype was seen a handful of times. The CDR3 region is CASTVDLVPDYEQYF. The DNA for the CDR3 is TGCGCCAGCACCGTGGACCTCGTTCCGGACTACGAGCAGTACTTC. The rearrangement joins TRBV5-1 to TRBJ2-7; D gene ambiguous. This CDR3 is 15 amino acids long. V lost 6 bases, J lost 3 bases, and 19 bases lay in between. The germline CDR1 and CDR2 sequences are SGHRS and YFSETQ.

Ten or more counts support this clonotype. The germline gene is not matched at one end of the junction; a read error may be the cause. The J gene is TRBJ2-1, the V gene TRBV11-3, with 8 bases that match TRBD1. The germline gives CDR1 SGHNT, CDR2 YENEEA. The CDR3 has 16 residues. CDR3 DNA sequence: TGCGCCAGCAGCTTGGTCGGACAGGGCTCCTACAATGAGCAGTTCTTC. This codes for CASSLVGQGSYNEQFF.

This clonotype was detected ten times or more. The V gene is TRBV20-1, the J gene TRBJ1-6; 7 nucleotides line up with TRBD1. Losses at the gene ends were 4 bases for V and 8 bases for J; bases not matched to a gene: 2. Germline assignment: CDR1 DFQATT and CDR2 SNEGSKA (reference sequence). This CDR3 has 12 amino acids. The CDR3 nucleotides are TGCAGTGCTATCACAGGGGATTCACCCCTCCACTTT. Encoded protein: CSAITGDSPLHF.

This clonotype was observed a few times. The gene calls are TRBV6-1 and TRBJ2-5, with 8 bases that match TRBD2. Germline lookup yields CDR1 MNHNS and CDR2 SASEGT. Trimming cost V 7 bases and J 8 bases; bases outside gene matches: 12. This CDR3 has 14 residues. The CDR3 nucleotides are TGTGCCAGCAAACCGGGACTAGTCATAGGAACCCAGTACTTC. Protein product: CASKPGLVIGTQYF.

This clonotype occurred a few times. The gene calls are TRBV28 and TRBJ2-1; TRBD1 might be the D (6 bases). CDR1 and CDR2 (germline): MDHEN, SYDVKM. The V gene lost 3 bases and the J gene lost 2 bases, with 8 bases spanning the gap. This CDR3 is 14 amino acids long. CDR3 nucleotides: TGTGCCAGCAGTTTCGGGACACCCTACAATGAGCAGTTCTTC. Its translation: CASSFGTPYNEQFF.

The V call is TRBV27, the J call TRBJ2-7; TRBD2 matches at 13 bases. Germline loops: CDR1 MNHEY, CDR2 SMNVEV (reference sequence). The CDR3 loop spans 15 amino acids. V shed 6 bases and J 2 bases; nucleotides not matched to a gene: 4. The chain's CDR3 is CASRSGLAGAYEQYF. In DNA form, the CDR3 reads TGTGCCAGCAGGTCCGGACTAGCGGGGGCCTACGAGCAGTACTTC.

This clonotype was found a few times. This sequence joins TRBV5-6 and TRBJ2-1; a weak D match, TRBD1 (5 bases). CDR1 and CDR2 from the germline V gene are SGHDT and YYEEEE. The CDR3 length is 16 residues. Trimming took off 2 bases at V and 8 bases at J, with 20 bases between the two ends. CDR3 nucleotides: TGTGCCAGCAGCTTCGAACCGGCCATCAGGGATCATGAGCAGTTCTTC. Its protein is CASSFEPAIRDHEQFF.

In its sample, this clonotype was seen a few times. This chain joins TRBV29-1 and TRBJ2-7; TRBD1 matches 7 bases. Germline V gene lookup returns CDR1 SQVTM and CDR2 ANQGSEA. The CDR3 is made up of 15 amino acids. Trimming removed 7 bases from V and 0 bases from J; junction bases left unmatched: 12. The DNA for the CDR3 is TGCAGCGCCCGAGGACAGGCGTCGAGCTCCTACGAGCAGTACTTC. Protein: CSARGQASSSYEQYF.